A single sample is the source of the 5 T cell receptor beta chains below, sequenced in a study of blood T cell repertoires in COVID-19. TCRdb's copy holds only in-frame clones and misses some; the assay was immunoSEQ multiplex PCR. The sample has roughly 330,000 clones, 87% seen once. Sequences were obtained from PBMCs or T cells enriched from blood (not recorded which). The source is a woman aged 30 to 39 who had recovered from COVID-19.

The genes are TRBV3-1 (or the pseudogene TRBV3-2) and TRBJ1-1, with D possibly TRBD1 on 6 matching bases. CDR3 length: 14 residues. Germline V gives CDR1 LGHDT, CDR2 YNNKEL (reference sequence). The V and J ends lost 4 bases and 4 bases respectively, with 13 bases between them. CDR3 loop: CASSLRPRGTEAFF. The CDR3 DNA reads TGTGCCAGCAGCCTCCGCCCCAGGGGCACTGAAGCTTTCTTT.

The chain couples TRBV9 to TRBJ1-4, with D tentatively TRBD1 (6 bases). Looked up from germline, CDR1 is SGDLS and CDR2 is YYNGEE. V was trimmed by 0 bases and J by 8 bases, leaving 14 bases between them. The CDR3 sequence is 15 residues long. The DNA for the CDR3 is TGTGCCAGCAGCGTAGATAGCGGGGGCGACGAAAAACTGTTTTTT. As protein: CASSVDSGGDEKLFF.

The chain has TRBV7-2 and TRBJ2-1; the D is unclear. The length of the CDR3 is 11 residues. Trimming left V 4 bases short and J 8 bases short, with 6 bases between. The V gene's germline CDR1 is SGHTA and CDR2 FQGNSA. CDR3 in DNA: TGTGCCAGCAGCTCTAAATATGAGCAGTTCTTC. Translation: CASSSKYEQFF. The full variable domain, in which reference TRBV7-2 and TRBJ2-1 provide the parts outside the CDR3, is GAGVSQSPSNKVTEKGKDVELRCDPISGHTALYWYRQSLGQGLEFLIYFQGNSAPDKSGLPSDRFSAERTGGSVSTLTIQRTQQEDSAVYLCASSSKYEQFFGPGTRLTVL.

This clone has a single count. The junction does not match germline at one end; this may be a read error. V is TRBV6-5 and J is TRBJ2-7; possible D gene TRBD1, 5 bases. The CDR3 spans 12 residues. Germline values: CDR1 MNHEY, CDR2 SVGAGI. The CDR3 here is CATQSDRWGPFF. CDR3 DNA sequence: TGTGCCACTCAGAGCGATAGATGGGGCCCATTCTTC.

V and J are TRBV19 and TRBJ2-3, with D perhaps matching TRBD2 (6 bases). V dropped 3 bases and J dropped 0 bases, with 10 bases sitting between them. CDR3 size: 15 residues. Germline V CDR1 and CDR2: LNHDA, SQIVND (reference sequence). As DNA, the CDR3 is TGTGCCAGTAGTATGGGGGGAATTAGCACAGATACGCAGTATTTT. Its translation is CASSMGGISTDTQYF.